A single TCR beta chain is shown here with its context. Antigen: not known. Each TCR beta cDNA library carried unique molecular identifiers. TCRdb independently ran MiXCR on the PCR reads; one entry per CDR3 protein. The repertoire consists of 800,000 to 950,000 distinct CDR3 sequences, with roughly 58% occurring once and the leading ten covering approximately 4.2%. This CDR3 comprises 12 residues. Germline V lookup: CDR1 MNHEY, CDR2 SMNVEV (reference sequence). Trimming removed 6 bases at V and 11 bases at J, with 16 bases between. This entry is derived from a study of post-analysis software for immune sequencing data. Study-level results: TRBV segments more frequent in patients than in controls numbered roughly five and included TRBV5-6, TRBV5-1 and TRBV20-1. Patients with multiple sclerosis recorded significantly lower normalized Chao1 diversity than controls, the study found.

The TCR sequence derives from a girl aged 10 to 17 with multiple sclerosis. The rearrangement links TRBV27 to TRBJ2-5; D not resolved. The material sequenced was blood. The CDR3 loop is CASSDPWAEQYF. CDR3 bases: TGTGCCAGCAGCGACCCTTGGGCGGAGCAGTACTTC.